This TCR beta chain comes out of a study of CXCR3-negative and CXCR3-positive naive CD8 T cells. Overall study findings and caveats: Cryopreserved cells showed partially decreased CXCR3 expression, and most assays used fresh PBMCs.

The length of the CDR3 is 14 residues. The germline V gene has CDR1 SGDLS and CDR2 YYNGEE. Notes on this clonotype: Its antigen is undetermined.

TRB cDNA libraries were made by UMI-labeled 5' RACE. Each CDR3 protein gets one entry in TCRdb, which reprocessed the 5' RACE reads and gives no DNA. This sample's table has fewer than 90,000 distinct CDR3 sequences. Identification of naive CD8+ T cells rested on CD45RO-CCR7+CD27+CD95- status. The receptor comes from a human donor in good health. Some clones in this sample may be carry-over from other donors' samples. Input material: naive CXCR3- CD8+ T cells from blood. Described subset: CD45RO-CCR7+CD27+CD95- naive CD8+ T cells lacking CXCR3 (TNR3-). The chain recombines TRBV9 with TRBJ2-2; TCRdb picks TRBD1, but there is no DNA to check that call. CDR3 sequence reads: CASSVGDHTGELFF.